This T cell receptor (beta chain) was captured by sequencing in a study of cytomegalovirus exposure and HLA in healthy donors. Vbeta (60) and Jbeta (13) primers were used in the PCR. Sequencing used immunoSEQ multiplex PCR; TCRdb keeps in-frame clones, though not all of them. Among about 160,000 clones, less than 90% were seen once, and the ten largest hold roughly 6.3%. This CDR3 is built from 11 residues. The germline V gene has CDR1 SEHNR and CDR2 FQNEAQ (reference sequence). Deletions cut 3 bases from V and 12 bases from J, with 6 bases between. This TCR was recovered from a male donor in good health and CMV-seropositive. The chain has TRBV7-9 and TRBJ1-6; no reliable D call. Sequences were obtained from PBMCs. CDR3 residues: CASSFGGPLHF. CDR3 bases: TGTGCCAGCAGCTTCGGAGGACCCCTCCACTTT.